This entry features one TCR beta chain sequence. This sample was included in a study of blood T cell repertoires in COVID-19. On the study more broadly: The samples span acute and convalescent COVID-19 from the United States, Italy and Spain. Sources were T cells, B-cell-depleted T cells, or PBMCs; the material itself was cDNA or gDNA.

Original processing notes: Amplification with reference gene primers provided the estimates of nucleated cell counts. Repertoires were generated with immunoSEQ multiplex PCR, while TCRdb's copy carries only in-frame clones and drops some. For V, J and clone size, that table is used; D and trimming come from the DNA. Among tens of thousands of clones listed, about nine tenths were seen once. Enrolled during active infection, Seattle patients were then followed longitudinally. The sequencing sample was made of peripheral blood. The sequence derives from a woman older than 75 with COVID-19, enrolled during active disease.

This chain's CDR3 is CASSRDRAQGGYTF. Here the CDR3 DNA reads TGTGCCAGCAGCCGGGACAGGGCCCAGGGCGGCTACACCTTC. V usage is TRBV5-8 and J usage is TRBJ1-2; 9 bases line up with TRBD1. This CDR3 has 14 residues. Unmatched junction bases numbered 9, after V lost 4 bases and J lost 8 bases. CDR1 and CDR2 (germline): SGHTS, YDEGEE.